The 26 T cell receptor beta chains in this list originate from one sample, sequenced in a study of blood T cell repertoires in COVID-19. Assay: immunoSEQ multiplex PCR; the TCRdb copy retains only in-frame clones and omits some. The table shows approximately 150,000 clones, with 80% to 90% occurring only once. Input material: peripheral blood. Source of these receptors: a young man with COVID-19, enrolled during active disease.

V and J are TRBV7-8 and TRBJ2-6, with D perhaps matching TRBD2 (6 bases). V was trimmed by 8 bases and J by 1 base, leaving 9 bases between them. The CDR3 is made up of 14 amino acids. Germline lookup yields CDR1 SGHVS and CDR2 FQNEAQ. The CDR3 nucleotides are TGTGCCAGCTCCCTAGCGTCTGGGGCCAACGTCCTGACTTTC. Translated: CASSLASGANVLTF.

This clone showed up just a few times. The DNA of the CDR3 is TGTGCCAGCAGCTTGAGGGCGGGAGTTAAAGAGCAGTTCTTC. Its protein is CASSLRAGVKEQFF. The chain joins TRBV5-6 to TRBJ2-1; 7 positions match TRBD2. The germline V gene encodes CDR1 SGHDT and CDR2 YYEEEE. Trimming at V came to 1 base and at J to 10 bases, leaving 8 bases not matched to a gene. This CDR3 is built from 14 residues.

The gene calls are TRBV28 and TRBJ1-3; D remains ambiguous. Trimming removed 3 bases from V and 6 bases from J, with 3 bases in between. Germline V CDR1 and CDR2: MDHEN, SYDVKM. The length of the CDR3 is 11 residues. In DNA, the CDR3 is TGTGCCAGCAGTTTCAAAAACACCATATATTTT. As protein: CASSFKNTIYF.

The chain combines TRBV20-1 with TRBJ2-1; 7 bases match TRBD2. Germline V gene sequence: CDR1 DFQATT, CDR2 SNEGSKA (reference sequence). V trimming: 3 bases; J trimming: 3 bases; junction bases outside the gene matches: 5. The CDR3 extends over 14 amino acids. The CDR3 nucleotides read TGCAGTGCTAGTGGGGAGGGAAACTACAATGAGCAGTTCTTC. This translates into CSASGEGNYNEQFF.

The chain carries TRBV28 and TRBJ2-7; perhaps TRBD2 as D (7 bases). CDR1 and CDR2 from the germline V gene are MDHEN and SYDVKM. The CDR3 runs 13 residues. Deletions cut 10 bases from V and 2 bases from J, with 15 bases between. Written as DNA, the CDR3 is TGTGCCACCATAGGAGGGGGGGCCTACGAGCAGTACTTC. Translation: CATIGGGAYEQYF. The full variable domain, completed using reference TRBV28 and TRBJ2-7, is DVKVTQSSRYLVKRTGEKVFLECVQDMDHENMFWYRQDPGLGLRLIYFSYDVKMKEKGDIPEGYSVSREKKERFSLILESASTNQTSMYLCATIGGGAYEQYFGPGTRLTVT.

This clone is a singleton in its sample. The junction departs from the called germline gene at one end, perhaps through a read error. The chain recombines TRBV3-1 (or the pseudogene TRBV3-2) with TRBJ1-4; no definite D call. The CDR3 length is 14 residues. Per the germline V gene, CDR1 is LGHDT and CDR2 is YNNKEL (reference sequence). The CDR3 reads CASRRSEVNEKLLF. The CDR3 bases are TGTGCCAGCAGGCGGTCAGAAGTAAATGAAAAACTGCTTTTT.

V usage is TRBV2 and J usage is TRBJ2-1, with TRBD2 matching over 9 bases. Germline-derived CDR1 and CDR2 are SNHLY and FYNNEI. V gave up 8 bases and J gave up 8 bases; unmatched junction bases: 7. This CDR3 is built from 13 residues. CDR3 sequence (DNA): TGTGCCAGCCGGGGACTAGCCCTCGATGAGCAGTTCTTC. Protein: CASRGLALDEQFF.

The rearrangement links TRBV11-3 to TRBJ2-2; tentative D call: TRBD1 (5 bases). The ends were cut back, 3 bases at V and 2 bases at J, with 7 bases in the middle. The germline gives CDR1 SGHNT, CDR2 YENEEA. The CDR3 totals 14 residues. The CDR3 nucleotides are TGTGCCAGCAGCTTGACAGTTAACACCGGGGAGCTGTTTTTT. Protein: CASSLTVNTGELFF.

The CDR3: CASSFGQGVQETQYF. CDR3 coding DNA: TGCGCCAGCAGCTTTGGACAGGGGGTTCAAGAGACCCAGTACTTC. This sequence joins TRBV5-1 and TRBJ2-5; 10 nucleotides agree with TRBD1. Germline CDR1 and CDR2: SGHRS and YFSETQ. This CDR3 comprises 15 residues. V was clipped by 2 bases and J by 2 bases; unmatched bases: 3.

V usage is TRBV6-4 and J usage is TRBJ2-1, with 8 bases lining up with TRBD2. From germline, CDR1 is MRHNA and CDR2 SNTAGT. With V trimmed by 0 bases and J by 8 bases, 6 bases remained unmatched. The CDR3 loop spans 15 amino acids. CDR3 amino acids: CASSDSTGGPDEQFF. The CDR3, as DNA: TGTGCCAGCAGTGACTCAACGGGAGGGCCCGATGAGCAGTTCTTC.

The chain recombines TRBV4-1 with TRBJ1-6; the match to TRBD1 covers 8 bases. The CDR3 runs to 15 residues. Trimming at V came to 3 bases and at J to 3 bases, leaving 1 base not matched to a gene. The germline V gene has CDR1 MGHRA and CDR2 YSYEKL. DNA of the CDR3: TGCGCCAGCAGCCAGGGGACAGGCTATAATTCACCCCTCCACTTT. It specifies CASSQGTGYNSPLHF.

The chain uses TRBV6-2 or TRBV6-3 and TRBJ2-3, with D perhaps matching TRBD1 (5 bases). This CDR3 has 15 amino acids. V lost 5 bases and J lost 6, with 18 bases in between. The germline V gene has CDR1 MNHEY and CDR2 SVGEGT. This CDR3 reads CASSVYSGPGDTQYF. The CDR3 DNA reads TGTGCCAGCAGTGTGTACTCCGGGCCAGGGGATACGCAGTATTTT.

Notes on this clone: Other DNA sequences within the sample encode an identical CDR3. The V and J genes are TRBV6-2 or TRBV6-3 and TRBJ2-7; D is perhaps TRBD1 (6 bases). Germline CDR1 and CDR2: MNHEY and SVGEGT. The CDR3 runs to 14 residues. V gave up 2 bases and J gave up 0 bases, with 8 bases separating them. The CDR3 DNA follows: TGTGCCAGCAGTTACGGGACAAACTCCTACGAGCAGTACTTC. Amino acids: CASSYGTNSYEQYF.

In DNA, the CDR3 is TGTGCCAGCAGCCAAGGTGGTGGGCTTGTTAATTCACCCCTCCACTTT. Translated, it gives CASSQGGGLVNSPLHF. The V gene is TRBV3-1 (or the pseudogene TRBV3-2), the J gene TRBJ1-6; D gene unclear. The CDR3 extends over 16 amino acids. The V gene lost 1 base and the J gene lost 6 bases, with 13 bases spanning the gap. Germline V lookup: CDR1 LGHDT, CDR2 YNNKEL (reference sequence).

As to this clone: Mismatch with germline at one junction end may stem from a read error. J is TRBJ1-4 and V is TRBV10-3; the match to TRBD1 covers 7 bases. Looked up from germline, CDR1 is ENHRY and CDR2 is SYGVKD. This CDR3 contains 14 residues. The CDR3 DNA is TGTGCCATCAGTGGCAGGGGGGCTAATGAAAAACTGCTTTTT. Its translation is CAISGRGANEKLLF.

This rearrangement joins TRBV28 to TRBJ1-4, with D uncertain. The germline V gene encodes CDR1 MDHEN and CDR2 SYDVKM. The CDR3 covers 13 residues. V lost 8 bases, J lost 0 bases, and 7 bases lay in between. This chain's CDR3 is CASLGATNEKLFF. CDR3 sequence (DNA): TGTGCCAGCCTCGGAGCAACTAATGAAAAACTGTTTTTT.

The V call is TRBV6-5, the J call TRBJ1-5; D unclear. The germline gives CDR1 MNHEY, CDR2 SVGAGI. This CDR3 region has 16 residues. V was pared by 4 bases and J by 3 bases, with 16 bases between. In DNA, the CDR3 is TGTGCCAGCAGTTTACTCGGAGACGGATACAATCAGCCCCAGCATTTT. Translated, it gives CASSLLGDGYNQPQHF.

This rearrangement joins TRBV24-1 to TRBJ2-2; a weak D match, TRBD1 (5 bases). The CDR3 has 16 residues. V was clipped by 0 bases and J by 4 bases, with 11 bases between them. Germline CDR1 KGHDR, CDR2 SFDVKD. For the CDR3, the DNA is TGTGCCACCAGTGATTTGGGACAAAGGGCCACCGGGGAGCTGTTTTTT. Translating it yields CATSDLGQRATGELFF.

A few counts support this clone. J is TRBJ1-1 and V is TRBV19, with TRBD1 matching over 8 bases. Germline V CDR1 and CDR2: LNHDA, SQIVND (reference sequence). V was clipped by 5 bases and J by 5 bases; unmatched bases: 7. This CDR3 spans 14 amino acids. The chain's CDR3 is CASSVQGARTEAFF. DNA for the CDR3: TGTGCCAGTAGTGTGCAGGGGGCGCGGACTGAAGCTTTCTTT. The full variable domain, with the rest looked up from reference TRBV19 and TRBJ1-1, is DGGITQSPKYLFRKEGQNVTLSCEQNLNHDAMYWYRQDPGQGLRLIYYSQIVNDFQKGDIAEGYSVSREKKESFPLTVTSAQKNPTAFYLCASSVQGARTEAFFGQGTRLTVV.

V and J are TRBV2 and TRBJ2-1; 16 nucleotides match TRBD2. Trimming at V came to 6 bases and at J to 4 bases, leaving 6 bases not matched to a gene. The CDR3 spans 17 residues. The germline gives CDR1 SNHLY, CDR2 FYNNEI. The CDR3 protein is CASSWGLAGGPYNEQFF. CDR3 DNA: TGTGCCAGCAGCTGGGGACTAGCGGGAGGGCCGTACAATGAGCAGTTCTTC. Using reference TRBV2 and TRBJ2-1 for the parts outside the CDR3, the full variable domain is EPEVTQTPSHQVTQMGQEVILRCVPISNHLYFYWYRQILGQKVEFLVSFYNNEISEKSEIFDDQFSVERPDGSNFTLKIRSTKLEDSAMYFCASSWGLAGGPYNEQFFGPGTRLTVL.

The chain combines TRBV7-2 with TRBJ2-3; perhaps TRBD2 as D (5 bases). This CDR3 has 14 amino acids. CDR1 SGHTA and CDR2 FQGNSA come from the germline V gene. Trimming cost V 8 bases and J 0 bases, with 12 bases left between them. Here the CDR3 DNA reads TGTGCCAGCCGGCCGGGATTCAGCACAGATACGCAGTATTTT. Protein: CASRPGFSTDTQYF.

As concerns this clone: The identical CDR3 is also encoded by other nucleotide sequences in the sample. This chain uses TRBV4-3 with TRBJ2-7; TRBD2 agrees at 9 bases. Germline assignment: CDR1 LGHNA and CDR2 YSLEER. There are 16 residues in the CDR3. J was trimmed by 0 bases and V by 0 bases; bases with no gene match: 3. The CDR3 sequence: CASSQDLLAGSYEQYF. As DNA, the CDR3 is TGCGCCAGCAGCCAAGACTTACTAGCGGGCTCCTACGAGCAGTACTTC.

In this sample, this clone turned up once. V gene TRBV15 combines with J gene TRBJ2-3, with 11 bases that match TRBD2. The J segment lost 2 bases and the V segment lost 2 bases, leaving 3 bases of the junction unmatched. The CDR3 consists of 16 residues. CDR1 is LNHNV and CDR2 is YYDKDF in the germline V gene (reference sequence). CDR3 residues: CATSRPLAGDTDTQYF. The CDR3 DNA reads as TGTGCCACCAGCAGACCACTAGCGGGAGACACAGATACGCAGTATTTT.

This clone is judged medium-sized. The J gene is TRBJ2-1, the V gene TRBV9; 8 bases are shared with TRBD1. Germline V gene data show CDR1 as SGDLS and CDR2 as YYNGEE. V was clipped by 0 bases and J by 9 bases; unmatched bases: 5. The CDR3 extends over 14 amino acids. CDR3 coding DNA: TGTGCCAGCAGCGTAGCCAGGGGGCGGGTTGAGCAGTTCTTC. This codes for CASSVARGRVEQFF. The full variable domain, completed using reference TRBV9 and TRBJ2-1, is DSGVTQTPKHLITATGQRVTLRCSPRSGDLSVYWYQQSLDQGLQFLIQYYNGEERAKGNILERFSAQQFPDLHSELNLSSLELGDSALYFCASSVARGRVEQFFGPGTRLTVL.

The genes are TRBV19 and TRBJ2-3; 10 nucleotides agree with TRBD2. Germline assignment: CDR1 LNHDA and CDR2 SQIVND (reference sequence). This CDR3 has 14 residues. The V segment lost 9 bases and the J segment 5 bases; nucleotides outside the gene matches: 8. For the CDR3, the DNA is TGTGCCAGCTCCGTGACTAGCGGGTTAGATACGCAGTATTTT. This sequence encodes CASSVTSGLDTQYF.

In nucleotides, the CDR3 is TGTGCCAGCAGTTCCCAAGACAGGGGGCTTTCCTACGAGCAGTACTTC. As protein: CASSSQDRGLSYEQYF. The gene calls are TRBV6-6 and TRBJ2-7; 10 bases are a match to TRBD1. The CDR3 consists of 16 residues. Germline-derived CDR1 and CDR2 are MNHNY and SVGAGI (reference sequence). J gave up 1 base and V 4 bases, and 7 bases lay outside the gene matches.